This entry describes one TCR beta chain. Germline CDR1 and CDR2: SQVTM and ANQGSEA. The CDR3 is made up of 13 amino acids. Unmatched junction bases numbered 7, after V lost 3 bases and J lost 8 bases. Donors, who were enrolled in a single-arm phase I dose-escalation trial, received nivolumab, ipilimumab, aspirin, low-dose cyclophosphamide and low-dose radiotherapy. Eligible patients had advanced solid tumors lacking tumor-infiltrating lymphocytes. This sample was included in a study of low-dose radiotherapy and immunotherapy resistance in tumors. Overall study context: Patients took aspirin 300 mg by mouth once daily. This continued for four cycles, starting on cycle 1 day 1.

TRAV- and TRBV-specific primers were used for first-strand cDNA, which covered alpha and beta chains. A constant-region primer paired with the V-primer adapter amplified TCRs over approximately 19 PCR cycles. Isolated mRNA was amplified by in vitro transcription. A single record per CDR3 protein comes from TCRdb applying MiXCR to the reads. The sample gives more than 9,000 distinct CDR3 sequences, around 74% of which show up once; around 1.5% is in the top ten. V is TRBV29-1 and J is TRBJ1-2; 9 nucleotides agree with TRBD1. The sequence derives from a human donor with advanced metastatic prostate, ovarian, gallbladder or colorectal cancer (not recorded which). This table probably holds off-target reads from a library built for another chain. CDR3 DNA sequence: TGCAGCGTTGATCTACAGGGGGCGCGCGGCTACACCTTC. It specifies CSVDLQGARGYTF.